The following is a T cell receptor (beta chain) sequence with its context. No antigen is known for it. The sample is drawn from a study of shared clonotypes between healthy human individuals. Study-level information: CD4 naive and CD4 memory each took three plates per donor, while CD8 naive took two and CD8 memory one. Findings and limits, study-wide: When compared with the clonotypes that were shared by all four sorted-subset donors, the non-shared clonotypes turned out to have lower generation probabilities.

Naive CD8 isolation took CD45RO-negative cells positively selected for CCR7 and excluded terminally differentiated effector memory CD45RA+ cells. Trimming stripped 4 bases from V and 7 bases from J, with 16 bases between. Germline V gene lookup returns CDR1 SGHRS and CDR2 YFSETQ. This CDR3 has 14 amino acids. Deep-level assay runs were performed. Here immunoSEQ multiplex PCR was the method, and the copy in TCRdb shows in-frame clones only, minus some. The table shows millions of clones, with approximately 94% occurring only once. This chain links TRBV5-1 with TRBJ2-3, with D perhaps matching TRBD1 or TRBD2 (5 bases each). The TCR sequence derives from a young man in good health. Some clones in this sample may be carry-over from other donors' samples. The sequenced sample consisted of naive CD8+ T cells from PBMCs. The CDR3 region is CASSPRDPEYTQYF. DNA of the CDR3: TGCGCCAGCAGCCCCCGGGACCCCGAATATACGCAGTATTTT.